Here is one T cell receptor (beta chain) with its context. This clonotype turned up a few times. Its cognate antigen has yet to be identified. No base quality information exists; no much larger clone differs at one position. CDR1 MNHEY and CDR2 SVGAGI are derived from the germline V gene. The CDR3 has 16 amino acids, counting the end cysteine and phenylalanine. Only the CDR3 DNA stays, 48 bases, in frame from base 1. V is cut back by 2 bases and J by 2 bases, with 6 bases in the junction unmatched. This entry belongs to a study of human T cells and chemical hapten exposure (dated by TCRdb to about 2021). For the study in its entirety: For sensitization, 2% DPC in acetone was applied to a roughly 2 cm by roughly 2 cm area of upper inner arm skin. Patch testing was performed on the upper back with Finn chambers containing 0.01% DPC, and the patch tests were scored after 6 days according to International Contact Dermatitis Research Group standards. Approximately 30 alopecia patients provided blood for TCR sequencing at one to four time points (pre-sensitization, 2, 6 and 24 weeks). In alopecia patients, the study followed how the peripheral blood TCR repertoire changed in vivo over primary and secondary sensitization to diphenylcyclopropenone (DPC), a hapten. Blood samples were taken from patients before sensitization (week 0) and then at 2, 6 and about 24 weeks after DPC sensitization. Throughout the study period of about 25 weeks, patients also received therapeutic DPC doses to the scalp every week. Most of the patients in the cohort were female, and the cohort covered alopecia areata with under or over 50% scalp involvement, alopecia totalis and alopecia universalis. Libraries were pooled for sequencing, and variation in per-sample TCR yields was attributed mainly to small differences in library volumes within the pool. Findings and caveats that apply to the study as a whole: Alopecia, a presumed autoimmune disease, was present in all patients, so the immune response of the patients might differ from that of healthy individuals. Patch test score correlated positively with the number of PT1 expanded TCRs, reaching significance at thresholds 8, 16 and 32 but not at 4. Compared with pre-sensitization or healthy control sets, expanded TCRs formed significantly more large CDR3 similarity clusters, which is consistent with antigen-driven responses. DPC sensitization did not change how many TCRs were above 1 in 1000 frequency, and no evidence was found of alterations in global repertoire structure. Repeated subsampling changed both the strength of the expansion versus patch-test correlation and the threshold at which the correlation became significant.

The sample's time point label, in plain terms: patch test 3, about 24 weeks after DPC sensitization. The intended sense of this specimen's treatment or condition label: therapeutic diphenylcyclopropenone sensitization with weekly scalp DPC. At every patch-test visit, the blood draw took place before the patch test was put on. Patients were considered eligible if aged 18 to 70, diagnosed with alopecia and deemed suitable for DPC therapy, and patients were excluded if pregnant. Total RNA was isolated from unfractionated whole blood collected in Tempus Blood RNA tubes. Receptor libraries were prepared by RACE. TCRdb names NextSeq 500 as the instrument used. During library preparation, unique molecular identifiers were attached to individual cDNA molecules so that TCRs could be counted in a quantitative, reproducible way. From each blood RNA sample, both TCR alpha and TCR beta chains were sequenced. Under the source paper's analysis protocol: Samples had a median of roughly 98,000 TCRs, with a range from roughly 20,000 to 690,600. The Decombinator software suite was used to annotate the V, J and CDR3 of the TCR reads. Every sample was subsampled to the same number of TCRs (28,000) for the PS versus PT1 abundance plots. TCRs were defined as expanded if absent before sensitization and observed at least eight times at the 2-week time point. TCRdb itself trimmed the public reads at Q25 with fastp, ran MiXCR and retained productive beta chains. Identical CDR3 proteins give one entry, which carries the most common genes and DNA. TCRdb's processing, not the authors' own work, is the source of the V and J calls. Here the sample has about 190,000 distinct CDR3 sequences; around 25% occur a single time. 2% to 2.5% of the sample goes to the ten largest clones.

The sample here was whole blood, taken in connection with sensitization to the hapten diphenylcyclopropenone (DPC). This TCR derives from a woman in her 40s with alopecia areata. Some clones in this sample may be carry-over from other donors' samples. Rearrangement joined TRBV6-5 to TRBJ2-5; 9 central bases correspond to TRBD2. The bases are TGTGCCAGCAGTTACGCCGGGACTAGCCCACAAGAGACCCAGTACTTC. This codes for CASSYAGTSPQETQYF.